These 9 T cell receptor beta chains share one sample of origin, sequenced in a study of B cell selection in AIRE deficiency. Sorted regulatory T cells were CD4-positive, CD25-high and CD127-low or negative. The data were produced by immunoSEQ multiplex PCR, yet TCRdb's version contains in-frame clones alone and is incomplete. The data show 4,700 or so clones, roughly 86% seen once. The sequencing input was Tregs sorted from PBMCs. These receptors were collected from a human donor with AIRE deficiency.

The chain combines TRBV7-8 with TRBJ2-2, with D unclear. Germline values: CDR1 SGHVS, CDR2 FQNEAQ. V dropped 2 bases and J dropped 5 bases, with 0 bases sitting between them. This CDR3 comprises 11 residues. The CDR3 nucleotides read TGTGCCAGCAGCTTAACCGGGGAGCTGTTTTTT. Residues: CASSLTGELFF.

The chain has TRBV11-3 and TRBJ2-2; perhaps TRBD1 as D (5 bases). This CDR3 spans 14 amino acids. From germline, CDR1 is SGHNT and CDR2 YENEEA. The V and J ends lost 5 bases and 4 bases respectively, with 11 bases between them. This CDR3 is CASSLGQITGELFF. CDR3 nucleotides: TGTGCCAGCAGCCTCGGACAAATCACCGGGGAGCTGTTTTTT.

This rearrangement joins TRBV6-5 to TRBJ2-7, with a tentative D call TRBD1 (6 bases). V was pared by 8 bases and J by 12 bases, with 17 bases between. Germline values: CDR1 MNHEY, CDR2 SVGAGI. CDR3 length: 11 amino acids. CDR3 amino acids: CASGLKTGTYF. The CDR3 DNA follows: TGTGCCAGCGGATTGAAAACAGGGACGTACTTC.

The chain's CDR3 is CAWSVRRAYTGELFF. CDR3 nucleotides: TGTGCCTGGAGTGTACGGCGGGCCTACACCGGGGAGCTGTTTTTT. The chain is built from TRBV30 and TRBJ2-2, with D maybe TRBD2 (5 bases). This CDR3 has 15 amino acids. Trimming took off 0 bases at V and 3 bases at J, with 11 bases between the two ends. CDR1 and CDR2 (germline): GTSNPN, SVGIG (reference sequence). Full variable domain (rest looked up from reference TRBV30 and TRBJ2-2): SQTIHQWPATLVQPVGSPLSLECTVEGTSNPNLYWYRQAAGRGLQLLFYSVGIGQISSEVPQNLSASRPQDRQFILSSKKLLLSDSGFYLCAWSVRRAYTGELFFGEGSRLTVL.

This chain links TRBV5-6 with TRBJ1-1, with TRBD1 identical over 8 bases. V was clipped by 4 bases and J by 0 bases; unmatched bases: 5. CDR1 and CDR2 from the germline V gene are SGHDT and YYEEEE. CDR3 length: 15 amino acids. CDR3 in DNA: TGTGCCAGCAGCCAGCTGGACAGGGTGAACACTGAAGCTTTCTTT. Translated: CASSQLDRVNTEAFF.

This clone was detected only once. This chain joins TRBV6-1 and TRBJ1-6; D gene ambiguous. Germline V CDR1 and CDR2: MNHNS, SASEGT. Trimming stripped 4 bases from V and 0 bases from J, with 10 bases between. This CDR3 is 16 amino acids long. CDR3 protein: CASSVAASSYNSPLHF. The CDR3, as DNA: TGTGCCAGCAGTGTCGCGGCTAGCTCCTATAATTCACCCCTCCACTTT.

The gene calls are TRBV19 and TRBJ1-2; no definite D call. This CDR3 has 12 residues. CDR1 is LNHDA and CDR2 is SQIVND in the germline V gene (reference sequence). The V and J ends lost 7 bases and 4 bases respectively, with 10 bases between them. For the CDR3, the DNA is TGTGCCAGTAAATCGACGGCCTATGGCTACACCTTC. Translation gives CASKSTAYGYTF.

The rearrangement links TRBV6-1 to TRBJ1-2, with 8 bases matching TRBD1. Losses at the gene ends were 2 bases for V and 4 bases for J; bases not matched to a gene: 9. CDR3 length: 16 residues. CDR1 and CDR2 (germline): MNHNS, SASEGT. The CDR3 nucleotides are TGTGCCAGCAGTGAAAGACAGGGGCCATGGGGCTATGGCTACACCTTC. Its protein is CASSERQGPWGYGYTF.

V gene TRBV27 combines with J gene TRBJ2-2, with a weak D call TRBD1 (5 bases). The germline CDR1 and CDR2 sequences are MNHEY and SMNVEV (reference sequence). Trimming shortened V by 1 base and J by 4 bases, and 13 bases separated the two germline ends. CDR3 length: 16 amino acids. CDR3 sequence: CASSLYGQGITGELFF. In nucleotides, the CDR3 is TGTGCCAGCAGTTTATACGGCCAGGGTATCACCGGGGAGCTGTTTTTT.